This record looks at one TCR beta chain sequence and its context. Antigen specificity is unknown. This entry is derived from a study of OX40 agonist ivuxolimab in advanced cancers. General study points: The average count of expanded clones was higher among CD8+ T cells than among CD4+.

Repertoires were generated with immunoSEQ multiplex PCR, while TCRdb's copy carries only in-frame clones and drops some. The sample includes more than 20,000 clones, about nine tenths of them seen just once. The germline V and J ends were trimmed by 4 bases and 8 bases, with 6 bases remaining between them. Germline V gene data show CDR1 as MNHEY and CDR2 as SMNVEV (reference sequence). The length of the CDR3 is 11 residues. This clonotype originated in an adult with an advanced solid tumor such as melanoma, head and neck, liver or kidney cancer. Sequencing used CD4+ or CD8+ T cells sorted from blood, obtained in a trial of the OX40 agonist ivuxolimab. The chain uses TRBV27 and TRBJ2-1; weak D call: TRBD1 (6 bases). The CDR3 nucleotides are TGTGCCAGCAGTTCAGGGGATGAGCAGTTCTTC. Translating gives CASSSGDEQFF.